This TCR beta chain was retrieved from a study of early T cells in non-severe SARS-CoV-2 infection. Trimming at V came to 3 bases and at J to 9 bases, leaving 8 bases not matched to a gene. CDR1 MNHNY and CDR2 SVGAGI come from the germline V gene (reference sequence). The CDR3 has 15 residues. The TCR library protocol was used to attach unique molecular identifiers. These identifiers were attached to individual cDNA molecules. TCRdb passed the 5' RACE reads through MiXCR, listing each CDR3 protein once. The sample records some 48,000 distinct CDR3 sequences, 7.7% being singletons. This clonotype was picked up many times. Its target is unknown. Study-level results: There was a bias toward anti-spike CD8 responses in VDJdb matching, which missed private and CD4 specificities.

Sequenced input: whole blood. The source is an adult who was a healthcare worker with PCR-confirmed SARS-CoV-2 infection or an uninfected control (not recorded which). The gene calls are TRBV6-6 and TRBJ1-6, with TRBD1 matching 7 bases. The CDR3 DNA reads TGTGCCAGCAGTTATGAAGGGGGCTTCGGTTCACCCCTCCACTTT. Translated: CASSYEGGFGSPLHF.